This T cell receptor (beta chain) comes out of a study of OX40 agonist ivuxolimab in advanced cancers. Blood sampling was done at baseline, cycle 4 day 1, and cycle 7 day 1. The repertoire was sequenced with immunoSEQ multiplex PCR; TCRdb's copy has only in-frame clones and lacks some. The table has about 80,000 clones, around 87% seen once. CDR3 length: 13 residues. Trimming shortened V by 5 bases and J by 5 bases, and 9 bases separated the two germline ends. Per the germline V gene, CDR1 is MNHNY and CDR2 is SVGAGI (reference sequence). This TCR was sampled from an adult with an advanced solid tumor such as melanoma, head and neck, liver or kidney cancer. The chain links TRBV6-6 to TRBJ1-4; D ambiguous. Sequencing used CD4+ or CD8+ T cells sorted from blood, obtained in a trial of the OX40 agonist ivuxolimab. The CDR3, as DNA: TGTGCCAGCAGTCCGGATCTGAATGAAAAACTGTTTTTT. Its translation: CASSPDLNEKLFF.